A single TCR beta chain is shown here with its context. This sample is part of a study of cytomegalovirus exposure and HLA in healthy donors. PCR was performed using 60 Vbeta and 13 Jbeta primers. Profiling relied on immunoSEQ multiplex PCR, and the TCRdb table lists in-frame clones only, not all of them. The top ten hold 7% to 9.5% of the sample, which has about 130,000 clones, 80% seen once. The sample taken for sequencing was PBMCs. The origin of this receptor is a man aged 30-40 years in good health and CMV-seropositive.

The CDR3: CASTGTAPNSPLHF. The CDR3 coding sequence is TGTGCCAGCACTGGGACAGCCCCTAATTCACCCCTCCACTTT. The genes are TRBV2 and TRBJ1-6, with 7 positions matching TRBD1. Germline loops: CDR1 SNHLY, CDR2 FYNNEI. CDR3 length: 14 amino acids. The trim removed 7 bases at V and 6 bases at J, leaving 6 bases unmatched. Full variable domain (missing parts from reference TRBV2 and TRBJ1-6): EPEVTQTPSHQVTQMGQEVILRCVPISNHLYFYWYRQILGQKVEFLVSFYNNEISEKSEIFDDQFSVERPDGSNFTLKIRSTKLEDSAMYFCASTGTAPNSPLHFGNGTRLTVT.